This T cell receptor (beta chain) was profiled in a study of spatial heterogeneity in lung cancer (dated by TCRdb to between 2018 and 2021). For context, the study as a whole: Donors were about 70 patients with early-stage, untreated non-small cell lung cancer from the lung TRACERx cohort. Follow-up PBMC samples were sequenced whenever available, with a median time to follow-up of roughly 26 months after resection. More beta-chain than alpha-chain transcripts were consistently detected, likely reflecting higher beta-chain transcript abundance. In the raw uncorrected reads, each unique combination of TCR and UMI appeared more than ten times on average. In non-small cell lung cancer, the study quantitatively compared TCR alpha and beta repertoires across several tumor regions, matched nontumor lung, and blood. Nonsynonymous mutation counts, determined by whole-exome sequencing of tumor tissue, were related to features of the TCR repertoire. At surgery, both alpha and beta chains were TCR-sequenced in more than 200 tumor regions, some 64 matched nontumor lung samples and 56 PBMC samples. What the authors observed across the whole study: Additional single-cell paired TCR alpha and beta sequencing was considered necessary to confirm, at a functional level, the hypothesis that regional TCRs recognize regional mutations. Comparisons of baseline and follow-up blood repertoires included only 14 patients. Ubiquitous expanded tumor TCRs showed up in blood more often at tumor resection than at routine follow-up.

The library was obtained by 5' RACE. Sequencing relied on a NextSeq 500. The TCR library protocol attached a unique molecular identifier to each TCR cDNA molecule to allow correction of PCR and sequencing errors. Regarding the original processing steps: TCR identification, UMI-based error correction and CDR3 extraction were all carried out with Decombinator tools. TCRs above a frequency of 2 per 1,000, corresponding to the top 1% of the tumor frequency distribution, were defined as expanded. Rényi diversity was computed with the R vegan package after subsampling each repertoire 100 times to 5,000 TCRs. CDR3 similarity networks were built from amino acid triplet string-kernel similarity, connecting CDR3s with pairwise similarity above 0.82. TCRdb itself trimmed the public reads at Q25 with fastp, ran MiXCR and retained productive beta chains. All rows with the same CDR3 protein become a single entry with the most common DNA and genes. TCRdb, not the original authors, processed these V and J calls. The sample table contains approximately 50,000 distinct CDR3 sequences; only one count was recorded for roughly 7.4% of them. The top ten clonotypes cover roughly 37% of the sample.

Taken with the paper, the label for time point translates to: blood at routine non-recurrence follow-up after resection. Without any cell sorting, TCR sequencing was performed on whole RNA extracted either from tumor and nontumor lung tissue or from cryopreserved PBMC samples. Only patients for whom sufficient RNA was available from at least two tumor regions were selected for TCR sequencing. This clonotype was counted between two and nine times. Its antigen target is currently unknown. No base qualities exist here, and no much larger clone lies one base off it. This TCR was sampled from a female donor with early-stage non-small cell lung cancer. The material sequenced was PBMCs, taken at follow-up.

Here is the DNA: TGTGCCAGCGGCGGACTAGCGGGGTTGTACGAGCAGTACTTC. It translates as CASGGLAGLYEQYF. The chain was built from TRBV6-2 or TRBV6-3 and TRBJ2-7; 12 central bases correspond to TRBD2. The CDR3, from cysteine to phenylalanine, totals 14 residues. Only CDR3 DNA remains: 42 bases, in frame from the first base. Per the germline V gene, MNHEY is the CDR1 and SVGEGT is the CDR2. At the junction V is shortened by 8 bases and J by 4 bases; bases outside the gene matches: 6.